Below are 24 T cell receptor beta chains sequenced from a single sample in a study of CD8+ T cells in alopecia areata. Noted treatment: oral pan-JAK inhibitor, 5-10 mg twice daily. Extraction of RNA preceded its reverse transcription into cDNA, which served as the sequencing template. Method: immunoSEQ multiplex PCR; TCRdb's copy keeps in-frame clones and lacks some. In the table there are a few hundred thousand clones, about 58% of which are singletons. Sample: CD4+ T cells sorted from blood, taken at week 4, from a patient treated with tofacitinib. The origin of the receptors is a human donor with alopecia areata.

The chain has TRBV4-3 and TRBJ1-2, with D possibly TRBD1 on 6 matching bases. The CDR3 runs to 15 residues. V was pared by 0 bases and J by 14 bases, with 22 bases between. Germline V gene lookup returns CDR1 LGHNA and CDR2 YSLEER. As DNA, the CDR3 is TGCGCCAGCAGCCAAGACCCAACAGGGAGTAGGGGTAGAACCTTC. Protein product: CASSQDPTGSRGRTF.

The chain recombines TRBV29-1 with TRBJ1-1, with 7 positions matching TRBD1. The CDR3 extends over 13 amino acids. Trimming took 6 bases from V and 8 from J; bases not matched to a gene: 12. Looked up from germline, CDR1 is SQVTM and CDR2 is ANQGSEA. The DNA of the CDR3 is TGCAGCGTGAGCGGGGCAGGGGGTAGAGAAGCTTTCTTT. It specifies CSVSGAGGREAFF.

This chain connects TRBV4-3 to TRBJ2-7; 9 positions match TRBD2. The V and J ends lost 0 bases and 9 bases, in that order; junction bases with no gene match: 9. Germline values: CDR1 LGHNA, CDR2 YSLEER. The CDR3 runs to 15 residues. CDR3 protein: CASSQEGGGAMSQYF. CDR3 bases: TGCGCCAGCAGCCAAGAAGGCGGGGGGGCGATGTCGCAGTACTTC.

V gene TRBV9 combines with J gene TRBJ1-2; D ambiguous. The CDR3 loop spans 15 amino acids. The germline V gene has CDR1 SGDLS and CDR2 YYNGEE. The V and J ends lost 6 bases and 4 bases respectively, with 19 bases between them. In DNA form, the CDR3 reads TGTGCCAGCAACGAAGGCCCACTCCGGGGCTATGGCTACACCTTC. This gives the protein CASNEGPLRGYGYTF.

This clone showed up just once. This chain connects TRBV30 to TRBJ2-5; tentatively, D is TRBD1 (5 bases). Germline V CDR1 and CDR2: GTSNPN, SVGIG (reference sequence). Trimming cost V 4 bases and J 0 bases, with 9 bases left between them. CDR3 size: 13 residues. DNA of the CDR3: TGTGCCTGGATGGGGCAGTACCAAGAGACCCAGTACTTC. This codes for CAWMGQYQETQYF.

V is TRBV29-1 and J is TRBJ2-2, with a weak D call TRBD2 (6 bases). CDR1 is SQVTM and CDR2 is ANQGSEA in the germline V gene. The CDR3 loop spans 15 amino acids. Trimming took off 0 bases at V and 6 bases at J, with 14 bases between the two ends. CDR3 nucleotide sequence: TGCAGCGTTGAAGAGGGTGGAGGGAAGGCCGGGGAGCTGTTTTTT. Amino acid sequence: CSVEEGGGKAGELFF.

The chain is built from TRBV30 and TRBJ2-1, with D possibly TRBD1 on 7 matching bases. Germline-derived CDR1 and CDR2 are GTSNPN and SVGIG (reference sequence). Trimming shortened V by 7 bases and J by 8 bases, and 27 bases separated the two germline ends. The CDR3 spans 16 residues. The CDR3 bases are TGTGCCTTCTCATACAAGGGGGGACAGTCGCGGGATGAGCAGTTCTTC. The encoded protein is CAFSYKGGQSRDEQFF. The full variable domain, its missing parts supplied by reference TRBV30 and TRBJ2-1, is SQTIHQWPATLVQPVGSPLSLECTVEGTSNPNLYWYRQAAGRGLQLLFYSVGIGQISSEVPQNLSASRPQDRQFILSSKKLLLSDSGFYLCAFSYKGGQSRDEQFFGPGTRLTVL.

The chain uses TRBV25-1 and TRBJ1-2, with a tentative D call TRBD1 (5 bases). CDR1 MGHDK and CDR2 SYGVNS come from the germline V gene. CDR3 size: 12 residues. Trimming left V 4 bases short and J 8 bases short, with 11 bases between. For the CDR3, the DNA is TGTGCCAGCAGTGGACTAGGGGTCGGCTACACCTTC. Encoded protein: CASSGLGVGYTF.

The chain couples TRBV4-3 to TRBJ2-3; the D gene is possibly TRBD2 (5 bases). CDR1 and CDR2 (germline): LGHNA, YSLEER. This CDR3 contains 16 residues. Trimming shortened V by 1 base and J by 10 bases, and 21 bases separated the two germline ends. The CDR3 region is CASSQGINPTREPQYF. The CDR3 DNA sequence: TGCGCCAGCAGCCAAGGCATCAATCCAACTAGAGAGCCGCAGTATTTT.

This clone was seen a handful of times. This chain links TRBV28 with TRBJ2-1, with no clear D. The CDR3 runs 12 residues. The germline gives CDR1 MDHEN, CDR2 SYDVKM. Trimming shortened V by 3 bases and J by 10 bases, and 10 bases separated the two germline ends. CDR3 nucleotides: TGTGCCAGCAGTTTCCGTCAGTGGGAGCAGTTCTTC. This encodes CASSFRQWEQFF.

CDR3 sequence (DNA): TGTGCCAGCAGCATGGAGGGTGTTCCAGATACGCAGTATTTT. It is translated as CASSMEGVPDTQYF. This chain links TRBV7-3 with TRBJ2-3; TRBD2 might be the D (6 bases). CDR1 is SGHTA and CDR2 is FQGTGA in the germline V gene. Trimming shortened V by 5 bases and J by 4 bases, and 13 bases separated the two germline ends. The CDR3 runs 14 residues.

This clone has only a few counts. The V call is TRBV12-5, the J call TRBJ1-3, with D tentatively TRBD1 (5 bases). Germline loops: CDR1 LGHNT, CDR2 FRNRAP. CDR3 length equals 15 residues. Trimming stripped 5 bases from V and 3 bases from J, with 14 bases between. The CDR3 sequence is CASGPGRGRGNTIYF. DNA for the CDR3: TGTGCTAGTGGTCCCGGACGGGGCCGTGGAAACACCATATATTTT.

The chain couples TRBV6-5 to TRBJ1-1; D unresolved. The CDR3 covers 13 residues. Germline values: CDR1 MNHEY, CDR2 SVGAGI. The V gene lost 1 base and the J gene lost 1 base, with 4 bases spanning the gap. CDR3 sequence reads: CASSYLKNTEAFF. As DNA, the CDR3 is TGTGCCAGCAGTTACTTAAAGAACACTGAAGCTTTCTTT.

This clone was recorded a few times. V gene TRBV19 combines with J gene TRBJ1-1; D is undetermined. The CDR3 is 12 amino acids. With 5 bases removed from V and 3 bases from J, the gap between germline ends came to 7 bases. CDR1 is LNHDA, CDR2 SQIVND, per germline (reference sequence). The CDR3: CASSRDDTEAFF. The CDR3 nucleotides read TGTGCCAGTAGTCGAGATGACACTGAAGCTTTCTTT.

This clone was seen just once. This chain joins TRBV7-2 and TRBJ2-3; TRBD2 matches at 11 bases. Germline CDR1 and CDR2: SGHTA and FQGNSA. CDR3 size: 14 residues. The CDR3 DNA reads TGTGCTAACTCGGAGGGACTAGCGGCATATACGCAGTATTTT. Its protein is CANSEGLAAYTQYF.

This clone was counted a few times. V and J are TRBV2 and TRBJ1-1, with 7 bases aligning to TRBD1. V lost 8 bases, J lost 0 bases, and 6 bases stayed unmatched. The CDR3 totals 14 residues. Germline values: CDR1 SNHLY, CDR2 FYNNEI. The CDR3 bases are TGTGCCAGCTCTGGGACAGAACTGAACACTGAAGCTTTCTTT. As protein: CASSGTELNTEAFF.

This clone was detected only a few times. The CDR3, as DNA: TGCGCCAGCAGCAGGGACACCGCTAACTATGGCTACACCTTC. It is translated as CASSRDTANYGYTF. The genes are TRBV5-1 and TRBJ1-2; D perhaps matches TRBD1 (6 bases). The CDR3 is 14 amino acids. Germline V gene sequence: CDR1 SGHRS, CDR2 YFSETQ. Trimming pared 4 bases from V and 0 bases from J, leaving 10 bases between.

This clone was counted only a few times. The V gene is TRBV10-3, the J gene TRBJ2-5, with 9 bases lining up with TRBD2. Germline CDR1 is ENHRY and CDR2 is SYGVKD. Losses at the gene ends were 6 bases for V and 0 bases for J; bases not matched to a gene: 17. This CDR3 is built from 19 residues. DNA for the CDR3: TGTGCCATCAGGAGGGCGGTAGCGGGGGAGATAACTCACCAAGAGACCCAGTACTTC. Translating it yields CAIRRAVAGEITHQETQYF.

The CDR3 here is CASSTSTGELFF. The CDR3 DNA follows: TGTGCCAGCAGCACATCCACCGGGGAGCTGTTTTTT. This chain uses TRBV7-3 with TRBJ2-2; D uncertain. V was trimmed by 5 bases and J by 4 bases, leaving 5 bases between them. The length of the CDR3 is 12 residues. From germline, CDR1 is SGHTA and CDR2 FQGTGA.

The chain links TRBV15 to TRBJ2-7; possible D gene TRBD1, 6 bases. This CDR3 spans 13 amino acids. The V gene's germline CDR1 is LNHNV and CDR2 YYDKDF (reference sequence). The V end lost 1 base, the J end lost 3 bases, and 7 bases lay between the germline ends. In DNA form, the CDR3 reads TGTGCCACCAGCAGAGGGACAGACTACGAGCAGTACTTC. Its translation is CATSRGTDYEQYF.

The V call is TRBV27, the J call TRBJ2-6, with D possibly being TRBD2 (5 bases). CDR1 is MNHEY, CDR2 SMNVEV, per germline (reference sequence). The CDR3 is 15 amino acids. The ends were cut back, 5 bases at V and 2 bases at J, with 10 bases in the middle. The CDR3 is CASSPLEAGANVLTF. CDR3 bases: TGTGCCAGCAGTCCTCTGGAGGCTGGGGCCAACGTCCTGACTTTC.

The J gene is TRBJ1-4, the V gene TRBV4-3; TRBD1 matches 8 bases. V trimming: 1 base; J trimming: 7 bases; junction bases outside the gene matches: 5. The CDR3 is made up of 15 amino acids. The germline V gene has CDR1 LGHNA and CDR2 YSLEER. The CDR3 reads CASSQAGQGGEKLFF. As DNA, the CDR3 is TGCGCCAGCAGCCAAGCTGGACAGGGCGGTGAAAAACTGTTTTTT.

Ten or more counts support this clone. V is TRBV2 and J is TRBJ1-5, with D perhaps matching TRBD1 (6 bases). Germline CDR1 reads SNHLY; CDR2 reads FYNNEI. CDR3 length equals 14 residues. V lost 7 bases to trimming and J lost 0 bases, with 10 bases between them. CDR3 coding DNA: TGTGCCAGCATGGGACACTTTAGCAATCAGCCCCAGCATTTT. This codes for CASMGHFSNQPQHF.

The J gene is TRBJ1-2, the V gene TRBV29-1, with 8 nucleotides matching TRBD1. The CDR3 sequence is 13 residues long. The germline CDR1 and CDR2 sequences are SQVTM and ANQGSEA. Unmatched junction bases numbered 9, after V lost 7 bases and J lost 5 bases. CDR3 region: CSAATGVDYGYTF. The CDR3 DNA reads as TGCAGCGCCGCGACAGGGGTAGATTATGGCTACACCTTC.